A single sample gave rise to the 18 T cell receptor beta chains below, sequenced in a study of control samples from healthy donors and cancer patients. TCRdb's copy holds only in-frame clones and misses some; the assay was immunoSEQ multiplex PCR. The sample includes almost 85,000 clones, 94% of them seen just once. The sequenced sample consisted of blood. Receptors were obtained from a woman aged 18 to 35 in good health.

CDR3 nucleotide sequence: TGTGCCACCAGCAGAGTTCGCGGCCCACGACCCGGGGAGCTGTTTTTT. Translation gives CATSRVRGPRPGELFF. The chain links TRBV15 to TRBJ2-2; unclear D gene. V was pared by 1 base and J by 6 bases, with 15 bases between. CDR3 length: 16 amino acids. CDR1 and CDR2 from the germline V gene are LNHNV and YYDKDF (reference sequence).

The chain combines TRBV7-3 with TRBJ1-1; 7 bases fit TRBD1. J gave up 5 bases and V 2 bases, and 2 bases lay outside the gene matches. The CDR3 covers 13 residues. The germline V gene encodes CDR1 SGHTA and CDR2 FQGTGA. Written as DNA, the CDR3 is TGTGCCAGCAGCTTACAGGGGGAGACTGAAGCTTTCTTT. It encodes CASSLQGETEAFF.

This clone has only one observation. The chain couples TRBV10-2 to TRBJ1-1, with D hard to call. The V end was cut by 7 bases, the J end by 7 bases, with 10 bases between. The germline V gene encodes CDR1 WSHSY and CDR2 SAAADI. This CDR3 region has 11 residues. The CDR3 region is CASKVGIEAFF. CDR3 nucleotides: TGCGCCAGCAAGGTTGGGATTGAAGCTTTCTTT.

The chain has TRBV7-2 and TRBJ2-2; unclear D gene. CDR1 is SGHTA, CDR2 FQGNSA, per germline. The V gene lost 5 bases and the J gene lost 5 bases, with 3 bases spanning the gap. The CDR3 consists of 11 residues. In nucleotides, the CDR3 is TGTGCCAGCAGCGCGACCGGGGAGCTGTTTTTT. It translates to CASSATGELFF.

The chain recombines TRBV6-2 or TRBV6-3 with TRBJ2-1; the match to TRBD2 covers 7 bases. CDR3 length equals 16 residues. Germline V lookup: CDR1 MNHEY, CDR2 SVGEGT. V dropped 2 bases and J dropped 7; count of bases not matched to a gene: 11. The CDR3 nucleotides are TGTGCCAGCAGTTACCTCGGGCTAGTGGGGGGGAATGAGCAGTTCTTC. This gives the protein CASSYLGLVGGNEQFF.

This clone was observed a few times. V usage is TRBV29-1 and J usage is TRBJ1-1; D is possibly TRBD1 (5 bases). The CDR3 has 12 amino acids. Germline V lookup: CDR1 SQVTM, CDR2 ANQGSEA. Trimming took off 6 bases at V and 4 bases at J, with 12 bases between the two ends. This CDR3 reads CSVETRGTEAFF. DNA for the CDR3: TGCAGCGTGGAGACAAGGGGCACTGAAGCTTTCTTT.

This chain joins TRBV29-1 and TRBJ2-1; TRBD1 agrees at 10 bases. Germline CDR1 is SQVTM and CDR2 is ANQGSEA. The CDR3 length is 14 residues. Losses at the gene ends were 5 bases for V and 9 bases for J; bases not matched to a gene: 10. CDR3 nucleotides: TGCAGCGTTAGGGGGACAGGGGACACGGGTGAGCAGTTCTTC. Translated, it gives CSVRGTGDTGEQFF.

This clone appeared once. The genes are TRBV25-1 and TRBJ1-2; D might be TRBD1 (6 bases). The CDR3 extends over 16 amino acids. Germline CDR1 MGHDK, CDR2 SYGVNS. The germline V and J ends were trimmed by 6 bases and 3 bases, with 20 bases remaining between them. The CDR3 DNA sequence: TGTGCCAGCAGCGATACTACAGGGTACCCCTACTATGGCTACACCTTC. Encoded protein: CASSDTTGYPYYGYTF.

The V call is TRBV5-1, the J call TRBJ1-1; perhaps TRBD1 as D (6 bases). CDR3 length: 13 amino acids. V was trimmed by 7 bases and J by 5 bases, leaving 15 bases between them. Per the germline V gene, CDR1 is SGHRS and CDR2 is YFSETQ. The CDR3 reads CASRPTGQTEAFF. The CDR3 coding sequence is TGCGCCAGCCGCCCGACAGGACAGACTGAAGCTTTCTTT.

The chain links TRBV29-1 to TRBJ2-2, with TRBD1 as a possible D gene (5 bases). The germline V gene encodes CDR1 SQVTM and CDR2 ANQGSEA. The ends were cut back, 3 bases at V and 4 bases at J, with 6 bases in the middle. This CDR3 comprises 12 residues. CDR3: CSVDRATGELFF. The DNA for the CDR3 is TGCAGCGTTGACAGGGCCACCGGGGAGCTGTTTTTT.

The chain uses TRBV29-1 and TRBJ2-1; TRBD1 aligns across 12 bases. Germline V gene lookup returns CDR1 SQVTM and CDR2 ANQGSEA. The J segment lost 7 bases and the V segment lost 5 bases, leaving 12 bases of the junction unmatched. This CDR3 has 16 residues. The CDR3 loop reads CSVRGTGQGAMNEQFF. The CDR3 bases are TGCAGCGTTCGAGGGACGGGACAGGGGGCCATGAATGAGCAGTTCTTC.

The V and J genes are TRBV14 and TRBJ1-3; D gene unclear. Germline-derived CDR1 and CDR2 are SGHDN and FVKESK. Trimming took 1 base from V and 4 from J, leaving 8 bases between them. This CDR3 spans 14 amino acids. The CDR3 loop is CASSQAGWGNTIYF. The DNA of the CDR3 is TGTGCCAGCAGCCAAGCTGGATGGGGAAACACCATATATTTT.

The CDR3 DNA follows: TGTGCCAGTAGTTGGGGGGACAATCAGCCCCAGCATTTT. It translates to CASSWGDNQPQHF. The chain recombines TRBV19 with TRBJ1-5, with D possibly matching TRBD1 (5 bases). CDR3 length: 13 residues. The germline V gene has CDR1 LNHDA and CDR2 SQIVND (reference sequence). Between the trimmed V and J ends, which lost 5 bases and 3 bases, there was a span of 8 bases.

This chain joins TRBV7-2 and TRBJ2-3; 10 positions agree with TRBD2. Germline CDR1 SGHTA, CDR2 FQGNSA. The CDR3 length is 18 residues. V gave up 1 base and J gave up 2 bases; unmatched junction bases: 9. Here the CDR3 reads CASSLGRSSGGTTDTQYF. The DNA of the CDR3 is TGTGCCAGCAGCTTAGGTCGGTCTAGCGGGGGCACCACAGATACGCAGTATTTT.

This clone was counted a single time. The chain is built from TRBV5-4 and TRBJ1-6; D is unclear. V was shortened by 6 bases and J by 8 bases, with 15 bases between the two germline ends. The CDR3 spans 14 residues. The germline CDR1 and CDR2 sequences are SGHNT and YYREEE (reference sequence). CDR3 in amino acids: CASTPEDVDSPLHF. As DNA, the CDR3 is TGTGCCAGCACCCCCGAGGACGTCGATTCACCCCTCCACTTT.

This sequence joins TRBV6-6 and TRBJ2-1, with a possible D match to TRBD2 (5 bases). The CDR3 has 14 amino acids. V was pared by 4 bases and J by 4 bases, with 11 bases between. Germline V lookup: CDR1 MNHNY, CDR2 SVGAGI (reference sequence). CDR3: CASSSSIDYNEQFF. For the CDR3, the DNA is TGTGCCAGCAGTTCTAGCATAGATTACAATGAGCAGTTCTTC.

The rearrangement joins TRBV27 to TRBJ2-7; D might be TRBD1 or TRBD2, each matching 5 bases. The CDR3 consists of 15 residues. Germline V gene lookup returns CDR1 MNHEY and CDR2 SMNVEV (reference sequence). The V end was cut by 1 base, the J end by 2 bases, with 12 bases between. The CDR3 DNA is TGTGCCAGCAGTTTATTGGGGACGGGTCCCTACGAGCAGTACTTC. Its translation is CASSLLGTGPYEQYF.

Here the CDR3 DNA reads TGTGCCAGCACGAGGGCGGAGGATGGGGGAAACACCATATATTTT. Translation gives CASTRAEDGGNTIYF. The gene calls are TRBV25-1 and TRBJ1-3; D remains unclear. V lost 7 bases and J lost 4, with 17 bases in between. The CDR3 runs 15 residues. The germline V gene has CDR1 MGHDK and CDR2 SYGVNS.